This T cell receptor (beta chain) comes out of a study of cytomegalovirus exposure and HLA in healthy donors. The PCR had 60 Vbeta and 13 Jbeta primers. TCRdb's copy holds only in-frame clones and misses some; the assay was immunoSEQ multiplex PCR. The sample includes over 100,000 clones, around 83% seen only once; the top ten take about 8.1%. The germline CDR1 and CDR2 sequences are GTSNPN and SVGIG (reference sequence). The CDR3 runs to 14 residues. Trimming removed 0 bases from V and 0 bases from J, with 7 bases in between. The study, taken as a whole, reports: Later analysis associated a missense DCLRE1C variant with TCR beta V- and J-gene trimming.

This clone showed up just a few times. Its target is unknown. The rearrangement joins TRBV30 to TRBJ2-3; a weak D match, TRBD1 (6 bases). This receptor was identified in a woman aged 50 to 65 in good health and CMV-seropositive. The sample comprised PBMCs. The CDR3 loop is CAWSVQGSTDTQYF. CDR3 bases: TGTGCCTGGAGTGTACAGGGAAGCACAGATACGCAGTATTTT.